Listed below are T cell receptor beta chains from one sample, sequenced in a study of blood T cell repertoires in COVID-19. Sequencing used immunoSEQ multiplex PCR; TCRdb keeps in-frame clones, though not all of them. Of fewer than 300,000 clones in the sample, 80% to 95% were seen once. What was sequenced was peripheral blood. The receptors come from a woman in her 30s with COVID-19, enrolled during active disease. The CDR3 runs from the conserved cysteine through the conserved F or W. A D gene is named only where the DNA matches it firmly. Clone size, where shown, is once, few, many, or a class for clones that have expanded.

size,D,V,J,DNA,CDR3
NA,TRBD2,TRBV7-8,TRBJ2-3,TGTGCCAGCATACAGCGGGAGCCCCCAGATACGCAGTATTTT,CASIQREPPDTQYF
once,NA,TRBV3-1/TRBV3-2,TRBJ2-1,TGTGCCAGCAGCCAAAATGCGGCTTCCTACAATGAGCAGTTCTTC,CASSQNAASYNEQFF
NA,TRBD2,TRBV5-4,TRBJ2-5,TGTGCCAGCAGCCGCCTAGCGGGCCAAGAGACCCAGTACTTC,CASSRLAGQETQYF
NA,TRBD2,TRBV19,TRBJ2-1,TGTGCCAGTAGTATAGTCGGGACTAGCGGGGTGGCTTTCTTC,CASSIVGTSGVAFF
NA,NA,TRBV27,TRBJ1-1,TGTGCCAGCAGTTTAACACCGAACACTGAAGCTTTCTTT,CASSLTPNTEAFF
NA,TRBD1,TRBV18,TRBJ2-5,TGTGCCAGCTCACCAGGACAGGGGCAAGAGACCCAGTACTTC,CASSPGQGQETQYF
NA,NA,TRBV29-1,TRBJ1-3,TGCAGCGATTGGAGGAGTCTAAGCTCTGGAAACACCATATATTTT,CSDWRSLSSGNTIYF
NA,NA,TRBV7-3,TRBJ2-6,TGTGCCAGCAGCCCGCCTCAGACAAGAGGGGCCAACGTCCTGACTTTC,CASSPPQTRGANVLTF
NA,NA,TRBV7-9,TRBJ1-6,TGTGCCAGCAGCTTCTATTACGGAGCGGATAATTCACCCCTCCACTTT,CASSFYYGADNSPLHF
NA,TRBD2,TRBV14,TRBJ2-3,TGTGCCAGCAGCCAGGTAGCGGGAGCGTCAGATACGCAGTATTTT,CASSQVAGASDTQYF
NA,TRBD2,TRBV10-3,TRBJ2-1,TGTGCCATCAGTGAACCGGGACTAGCGGGAGGAGGTGAGCAGTTCTTC,CAISEPGLAGGGEQFF
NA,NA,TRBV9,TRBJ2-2,TGTGCCAGCCAACCGACGACAACGGCCGGGGAGCTGTTTTTT,CASQPTTTAGELFF
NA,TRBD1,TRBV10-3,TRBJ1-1,TGTGCCATCAGAGAGGGACAGGGGAACACTGAAGCTTTCTTT,CAIREGQGNTEAFF
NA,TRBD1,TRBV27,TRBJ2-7,TGTGCCACCCGACTCGGGACAGGGCATGAGCAGTACTTC,CATRLGTGHEQYF
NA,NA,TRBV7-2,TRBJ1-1,TGTGCCAGCAGCTTAGCGATCGGCGGGTCCACTGAAGCTTTCTTT,CASSLAIGGSTEAFF
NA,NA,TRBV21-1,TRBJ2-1,TGTGCCAGCAGCAAAGAGGAGGCTCCCCCCTACAATGAGCAGTTCTTC,CASSKEEAPPYNEQFF
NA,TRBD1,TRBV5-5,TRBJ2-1,TGTGCCAGCAGCTTGGTGGTGGGACAGGGAGGGAATGAGCAGTTCTTC,CASSLVVGQGGNEQFF
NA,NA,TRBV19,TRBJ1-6,TGTGCCAGTAGTATCGGGAGGGACTCACCCCTCCACTTT,CASSIGRDSPLHF
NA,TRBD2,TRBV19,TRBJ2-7,TGTGCCAGTAGTCCCACCAGCGGGAGTAGTTACGAGCAGTACTTC,CASSPTSGSSYEQYF